The present T cell receptor (beta chain) was sequenced within a study of response to subunit inactivated influenza vaccine. From the RT-PCR reads, TCRdb called clonotypes with MiXCR, one entry per CDR3 protein. The table shows hundreds of thousands of distinct CDR3 sequences, with 21% occurring only once. The study's findings and limits: Each seasonal influenza vaccination, the authors suggested, recruits few new T cells.

Comments on this clonotype: As yet, its antigen is unknown.

The CDR3 is 11 amino acids. CDR1 LNHNV and CDR2 YYDKDF come from the germline V gene (reference sequence). Trimming stripped 4 bases from V and 9 bases from J, with 7 bases between. V usage is TRBV15 and J usage is TRBJ2-1; a possible D gene is TRBD2 (5 bases). The material sequenced was PBMCs from blood, taken about 19 months after vaccination. The TCR sequence derives from a man aged 45 to 75 who received an inactivated influenza vaccine. DNA for the CDR3: TGTGCCACCAGCATAGAGGGTGAGCAGTTCTTC. This codes for CATSIEGEQFF. Full variable domain (remainder filled in from reference TRBV15 and TRBJ2-1): DAMVIQNPRYQVTQFGKPVTLSCSQTLNHNVMYWYQQKSSQAPKLLFHYYDKDFNNEADTPDNFQSRRPNTSFCFLDIRSPGLGDTAMYLCATSIEGEQFFGPGTRLTVL.